This record concerns one T cell receptor (beta chain) sequence. This CDR3 comprises 14 residues. V was clipped by 5 bases and J by 4 bases, with 12 bases between them. Germline CDR1 is MNHEY and CDR2 is SVGAGI. This specimen belongs to a study of blood T cell repertoires in COVID-19. Study in general: From the United States, Italy and Spain came samples of acute and convalescent COVID-19. Sources were T cells, B-cell-depleted T cells, or PBMCs; the material itself was cDNA or gDNA.

Per the authors' pipeline: For nucleated cells, counts were estimated from reference gene primer amplification. Libraries were prepared by immunoSEQ multiplex PCR; TCRdb keeps only in-frame clonotypes and omits some of them. The V and J calls and clone size come from that table; D and trimming were worked out from the DNA. The table includes some 150,000 clones, about four fifths detected once. This receptor was taken from a woman in her sixties with acute or convalescent COVID-19. The V and J genes are TRBV6-5 and TRBJ1-5; possibly TRBD1 for D (6 bases). Input material: peripheral blood. The CDR3 region is CASSQGQLNQPQHF. The CDR3 bases are TGTGCCAGCAGTCAGGGGCAGTTAAATCAGCCCCAGCATTTT.